This T cell receptor beta chain was captured in a study of Ad26.COV2.S vaccination and SARS-CoV-2 variants. Treatment denoted: some 19 received Ad26.COV2.S at low or high dose, single or two shots; about 5 received placebo; per-sample allocation not given. Samples were taken on day 63 after the first vaccine or placebo injection. Only in-frame clones appear in the TCRdb table, and some are missing; sequencing was by immunoSEQ multiplex PCR. The repertoire has 200,000 to 250,000 clones, over 75% of them found once; the top ten carry around 10%. Germline CDR1 and CDR2: MNHEY and SMNVEV (reference sequence). V lost 3 bases to trimming and J lost 6 bases, with 9 bases between them. This CDR3 region has 14 residues.

The sample here was peripheral blood, taken in a trial of Ad26.COV2.S vaccine versus placebo. The gene calls are TRBV27 and TRBJ1-6; D uncertain. This TCR derives from a person aged 18-65 years who received the Ad26.COV2.S COVID-19 vaccine or a placebo. CDR3 amino acids: CASSFRQLNSPLHF. The CDR3 region has the DNA TGTGCCAGCAGTTTTAGGCAGCTTAATTCACCCCTCCACTTT.